The rows below give T cell receptor beta chains drawn from one sample of a study of CD8+ T cells in alopecia areata. Data came from immunoSEQ multiplex PCR; TCRdb stores just in-frame clones and leaves some out. This table has some 180,000 clones, around half appearing once. Sequenced material: CD8+ T cells sorted from blood, taken at week 24, from a patient treated with tofacitinib. Source of these receptors: a human donor with alopecia areata. Each CDR3 is given with its conserved first and last residue. The order of the fields is J gene, V gene, CDR3 length, CDR3 protein.

j_call: TRBJ2-3; v_call: TRBV6-5; cdr3_length: 11; cdr3_aa: CASSNSDTQYF
j_call: TRBJ1-1; v_call: TRBV28; cdr3_length: 13; cdr3_aa: CASSFGEGTEAFF
j_call: TRBJ2-3; v_call: TRBV11-3; cdr3_length: 14; cdr3_aa: CASSLGQGEDTQYF
j_call: TRBJ1-2; v_call: TRBV5-6; cdr3_length: 13; cdr3_aa: CASSLDTDYGYTF
j_call: TRBJ1-1; v_call: TRBV30; cdr3_length: 14; cdr3_aa: CAWRNPDLNTEAFF
j_call: TRBJ1-2; v_call: TRBV9; cdr3_length: 14; cdr3_aa: CASSTTGTYYGYTF
j_call: TRBJ2-7; v_call: TRBV6-5; cdr3_length: 14; cdr3_aa: CASSETGTAYEQYF
j_call: TRBJ1-1; v_call: TRBV25-1; cdr3_length: 15; cdr3_aa: CASSESGGARTEAFF
j_call: TRBJ1-1; v_call: TRBV15; cdr3_length: 13; cdr3_aa: CATSRHRGTEAFF
j_call: TRBJ2-1; v_call: TRBV7-9; cdr3_length: 12; cdr3_aa: CASIDRVDEQFF